A single sample is the source of the 16 T cell receptor beta chains below, sequenced in a study of shared clonotypes between healthy human individuals. TCRdb keeps only in-frame clones here, not all; method: immunoSEQ multiplex PCR. The sample yields about 1 million clones, 70% to 80% seen once. Source material: memory CD4+ T cells from PBMCs. The sample's subset: CD45RA-negative fraction. Source of these receptors: a man aged 18 to 30 in good health. Some clones in this sample may be carry-over from other donors' samples.

V and J are TRBV5-1 and TRBJ1-1, with D possibly being TRBD1 (6 bases). CDR1 SGHRS and CDR2 YFSETQ come from the germline V gene. The CDR3 is made up of 13 amino acids. Trimming shortened V by 7 bases and J by 4 bases, and 14 bases separated the two germline ends. The CDR3 is CASGQLSGTEAFF. The CDR3 nucleotides are TGCGCCAGCGGACAGTTATCGGGCACTGAAGCTTTCTTT.

The chain has TRBV7-2 and TRBJ1-2; tentative D call: TRBD1 (6 bases). CDR3 size: 14 residues. Trimming left V 4 bases short and J 2 bases short, with 11 bases between. Germline assignment: CDR1 SGHTA and CDR2 FQGNSA. The chain's CDR3 is CASSSNRVNYGYTF. The CDR3, as DNA: TGTGCCAGCAGCTCAAACAGGGTGAACTATGGCTACACCTTC. The entire variable domain, with the rest obtained from reference TRBV7-2 and TRBJ1-2, is as follows: GAGVSQSPSNKVTEKGKDVELRCDPISGHTALYWYRQSLGQGLEFLIYFQGNSAPDKSGLPSDRFSAERTGGSVSTLTIQRTQQEDSAVYLCASSSNRVNYGYTFGSGTRLTVV.

V usage is TRBV6-1 and J usage is TRBJ2-7; D perhaps matches TRBD2 (7 bases). Germline V lookup: CDR1 MNHNS, CDR2 SASEGT. The CDR3 has 13 amino acids. Trimming took 8 bases from V and 3 from J, leaving 14 bases between them. CDR3 residues: CASLGGGLYEQYF. The CDR3 DNA follows: TGTGCCAGCTTAGGCGGGGGCCTCTACGAGCAGTACTTC.

At least ten counts were recorded for this clone. The rearrangement uses TRBV19 and TRBJ1-5; tentatively, D is TRBD1 (6 bases). Trimming took 5 bases from V and 6 from J, leaving 14 bases between them. Germline-derived CDR1 and CDR2 are LNHDA and SQIVND (reference sequence). This CDR3 spans 14 amino acids. The CDR3 DNA is TGTGCCAGTAGTCGGACAGCGCCAATTCAGCCCCAGCATTTT. It codes for CASSRTAPIQPQHF.

The rearrangement uses TRBV9 and TRBJ2-1, with 8 bases identical to TRBD2. This CDR3 has 15 amino acids. Germline V gene data show CDR1 as SGDLS and CDR2 as YYNGEE. Unmatched junction bases numbered 4, after V lost 0 bases and J lost 5 bases. For the CDR3, the DNA is TGTGCCAGCAGCGTAGGGGCTAGCGGGCACAATGAGCAGTTCTTC. Translating gives CASSVGASGHNEQFF.

CDR3 region: CASSLALAQQYF. The CDR3 nucleotides read TGTGCCAGCAGCTTAGCTCTCGCACAGCAGTACTTC. The chain recombines TRBV7-2 with TRBJ2-7, with D unresolved. CDR1 and CDR2 (germline): SGHTA, FQGNSA. This CDR3 is built from 12 residues. The germline V and J ends were trimmed by 0 bases and 8 bases, with 8 bases remaining between them.

The chain links TRBV28 to TRBJ2-2; TRBD2 agrees at 13 bases. The CDR3 consists of 17 residues. Germline lookup yields CDR1 MDHEN and CDR2 SYDVKM. V gave up 5 bases and J gave up 7 bases; unmatched junction bases: 10. As DNA, the CDR3 is TGTGCCAGCAGTCCAACCACTAGCGGGAGGGTCGTCGGGGAGCTGTTTTTT. It is translated as CASSPTTSGRVVGELFF.

CDR3 sequence reads: CASSGERNQPQHF. The CDR3 DNA reads TGTGCCAGCAGTGGAGAGCGCAATCAGCCCCAGCATTTT. The chain recombines TRBV6-1 with TRBJ1-5, with D unclear. This CDR3 has 13 residues. CDR1 MNHNS and CDR2 SASEGT come from the germline V gene. V shed 4 bases and J shed 2 bases, with 6 bases lying between them.

This clone was seen more than once but under ten times. The chain uses TRBV11-2 and TRBJ1-1; D is unclear. CDR1 and CDR2 from the germline V gene are SGHAT and FQNNGV. The CDR3 totals 13 residues. Trimming removed 5 bases at V and 3 bases at J, with 10 bases between. In DNA form, the CDR3 reads TGTGCCAGCAGCAGAACAGAGTACACTGAAGCTTTCTTT. Its translation: CASSRTEYTEAFF.

The chain combines TRBV6-6 with TRBJ1-3; D not resolved. The CDR3 is 13 amino acids. The V gene lost 6 bases and the J gene lost 8 bases, with 14 bases spanning the gap. Per the germline V gene, CDR1 is MNHNY and CDR2 is SVGAGI (reference sequence). The CDR3 region has the DNA TGTGCCAGCAGCCATTCTGCAGGAGACACCATATATTTT. It specifies CASSHSAGDTIYF.

This clone has just a few counts. The sample has other DNA sequences that encode this CDR3 too. The rearrangement links TRBV7-9 to TRBJ1-5; no firm D call. Germline CDR1 reads SEHNR; CDR2 reads FQNEAQ (reference sequence). V lost 5 bases and J 0 bases, leaving 5 bases between the germline ends. CDR3 length equals 13 residues. Here the CDR3 DNA reads TGTGCCAGCAGCCCCAATAGCAATCAGCCCCAGCATTTT. This codes for CASSPNSNQPQHF.

This clone has only a few counts. The chain uses TRBV20-1 and TRBJ1-2, with D unclear. The CDR3 loop spans 8 amino acids. Germline CDR1 is DFQATT and CDR2 is SNEGSKA (reference sequence). The CDR3 DNA reads as TGCAGGGTTGGTGGCTACACCTTC. This encodes CRVGGYTF.

V usage is TRBV4-1 and J usage is TRBJ1-1, with TRBD1 matching 9 bases. The CDR3 sequence is 18 residues long. V lost 1 base and J lost 5; bases outside the gene matches: 14. Looked up from germline, CDR1 is MGHRA and CDR2 is YSYEKL. DNA for the CDR3: TGCGCCAGCAGCCAAGCAGAGGGACAGGGCCCCCGGGGGACTGAAGCTTTCTTT. Protein sequence: CASSQAEGQGPRGTEAFF.

V is TRBV5-1 and J is TRBJ1-1; D gene unclear. The CDR3 spans 13 residues. V was trimmed by 0 bases and J by 4 bases, leaving 7 bases between them. Germline V gene lookup returns CDR1 SGHRS and CDR2 YFSETQ. This CDR3 is CASSLEVGTEAFF. Written as DNA, the CDR3 is TGCGCCAGCAGCTTGGAGGTGGGCACTGAAGCTTTCTTT.

The chain combines TRBV5-1 with TRBJ2-3, with 8 bases lining up with TRBD1. V trimming: 5 bases; J trimming: 3 bases; junction bases outside the gene matches: 8. The CDR3 contains 15 residues. Germline V gives CDR1 SGHRS, CDR2 YFSETQ. The CDR3, as DNA: TGCGCCAGCAGGGACCGGACAGGGAGTACAGATACGCAGTATTTT. Its translation: CASRDRTGSTDTQYF.

A few counts support this clone. The chain couples TRBV7-9 to TRBJ1-2; maybe TRBD1 (5 bases). Germline CDR1 SEHNR, CDR2 FQNEAQ (reference sequence). The CDR3 has 13 residues. The ends were cut back, 5 bases at V and 4 bases at J, with 11 bases in the middle. The CDR3 bases are TGTGCCAGCAGCACGGGGGGAGGCTATGGCTACACCTTC. Translating it yields CASSTGGGYGYTF. The full variable domain, in which reference TRBV7-9 and TRBJ1-2 provide the parts outside the CDR3, is DTGVSQNPRHKITKRGQNVTFRCDPISEHNRLYWYRQTLGQGPEFLTYFQNEAQLEKSRLLSDRFSAERPKGSFSTLEIQRTEQGDSAMYLCASSTGGGYGYTFGSGTRLTVV.